The TCR beta chain described here comes from a study of OX40 agonist ivuxolimab in advanced cancers. The overall study: Recorded diagnoses for dose-escalation patients were hepatocellular carcinoma, melanoma, renal cell or head and neck cancer. Study findings and constraints: At 0.1 to 3.0 mg/kg and by week 6, CD4+ and CD8+ T cells in the blood had expanded clonally.

The germline V gene has CDR1 MNHEY and CDR2 SMNVEV (reference sequence). This CDR3 comprises 12 residues. The V and J ends lost 3 bases and 10 bases respectively, with 12 bases between them. The data were produced by immunoSEQ multiplex PCR, yet TCRdb's version contains in-frame clones alone and is incomplete. The sample records about 48,000 clones, 75% to 85% being singletons. With regard to this clone: Its specificity is unknown.

The chain couples TRBV27 to TRBJ1-1; weak D call: TRBD1 (5 bases). The TCR sequence derives from an adult with an advanced solid tumor such as melanoma, head and neck, liver or kidney cancer. The sample was CD4+ or CD8+ T cells sorted from blood, taken in a trial of the OX40 agonist ivuxolimab. CDR3 region: CASSFQGIGAFF. DNA for the CDR3: TGTGCCAGCAGTTTCCAGGGTATAGGAGCTTTCTTT.